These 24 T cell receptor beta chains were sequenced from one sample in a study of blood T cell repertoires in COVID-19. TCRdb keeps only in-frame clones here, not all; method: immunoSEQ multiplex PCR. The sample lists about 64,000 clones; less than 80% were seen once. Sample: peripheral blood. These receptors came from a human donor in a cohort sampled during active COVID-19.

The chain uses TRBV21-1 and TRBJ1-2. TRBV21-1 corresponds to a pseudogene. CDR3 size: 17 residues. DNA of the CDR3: TGTGCCAGCAGCAAACGGGGAACCCTCACGGATTTGGGCGGCTACACCTTC. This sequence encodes CASSKRGTLTDLGGYTF.

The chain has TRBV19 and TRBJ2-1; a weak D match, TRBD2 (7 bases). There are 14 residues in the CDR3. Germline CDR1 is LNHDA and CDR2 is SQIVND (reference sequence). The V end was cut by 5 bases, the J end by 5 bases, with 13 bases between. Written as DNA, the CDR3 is TGTGCCAGTAGTGGGGGGGCTTTTCACAATGAGCAGTTCTTC. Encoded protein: CASSGGAFHNEQFF. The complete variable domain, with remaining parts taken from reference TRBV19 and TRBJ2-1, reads DGGITQSPKYLFRKEGQNVTLSCEQNLNHDAMYWYRQDPGQGLRLIYYSQIVNDFQKGDIAEGYSVSREKKESFPLTVTSAQKNPTAFYLCASSGGAFHNEQFFGPGTRLTVL.

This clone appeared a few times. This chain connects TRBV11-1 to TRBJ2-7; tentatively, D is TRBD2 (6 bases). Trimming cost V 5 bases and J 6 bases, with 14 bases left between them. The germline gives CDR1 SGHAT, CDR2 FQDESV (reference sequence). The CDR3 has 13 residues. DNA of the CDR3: TGTGCCAGCAGCGTCGACGGGGGAGGCGAGCAGTACTTC. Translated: CASSVDGGGEQYF.

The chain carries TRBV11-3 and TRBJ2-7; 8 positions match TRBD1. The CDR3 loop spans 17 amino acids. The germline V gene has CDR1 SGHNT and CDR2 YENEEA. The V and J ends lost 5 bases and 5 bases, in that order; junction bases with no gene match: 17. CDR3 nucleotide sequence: TGTGCCAGCAGCCTACAGCCCGGACAGGGAGCGTCCGACGAGCAGTACTTC. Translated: CASSLQPGQGASDEQYF.

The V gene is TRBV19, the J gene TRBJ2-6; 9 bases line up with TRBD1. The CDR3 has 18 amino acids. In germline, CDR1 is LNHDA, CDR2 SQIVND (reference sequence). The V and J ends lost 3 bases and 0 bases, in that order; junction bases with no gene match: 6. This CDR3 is CASSIPDRGGSGANVLTF. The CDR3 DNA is TGTGCCAGTAGTATCCCGGACAGGGGTGGCTCTGGGGCCAACGTCCTGACTTTC.

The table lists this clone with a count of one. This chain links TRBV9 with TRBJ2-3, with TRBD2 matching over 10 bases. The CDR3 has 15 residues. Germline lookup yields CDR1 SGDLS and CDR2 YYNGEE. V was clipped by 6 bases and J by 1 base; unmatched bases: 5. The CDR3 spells CASKAGGTGTDTQYF. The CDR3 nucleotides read TGTGCCAGCAAAGCGGGAGGGACAGGCACAGATACGCAGTATTTT.

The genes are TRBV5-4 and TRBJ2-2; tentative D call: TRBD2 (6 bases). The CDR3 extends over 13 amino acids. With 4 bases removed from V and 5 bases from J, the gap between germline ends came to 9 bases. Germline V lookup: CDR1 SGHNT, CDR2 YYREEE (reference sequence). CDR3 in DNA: TGTGCCAGCAGCCCCGGGACTACCGGGGAGCTGTTTTTT. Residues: CASSPGTTGELFF.

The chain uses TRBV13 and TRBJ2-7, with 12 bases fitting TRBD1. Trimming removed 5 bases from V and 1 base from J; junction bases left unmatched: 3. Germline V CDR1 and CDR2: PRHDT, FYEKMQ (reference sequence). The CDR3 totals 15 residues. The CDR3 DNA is TGTGCCAGCAGCCCGGGACAGGGGGCATCCTACGAGCAGTACTTC. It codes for CASSPGQGASYEQYF. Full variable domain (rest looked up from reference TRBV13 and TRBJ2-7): AAGVIQSPRHLIKEKRETATLKCYPIPRHDTVYWYQQGPGQDPQFLISFYEKMQSDKGSIPDRFSAQQFSDYHSELNMSSLELGDSALYFCASSPGQGASYEQYFGPGTRLTVT.

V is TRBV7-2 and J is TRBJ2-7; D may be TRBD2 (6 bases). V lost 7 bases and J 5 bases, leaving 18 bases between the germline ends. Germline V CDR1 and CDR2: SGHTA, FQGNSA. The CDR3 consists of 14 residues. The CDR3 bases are TGTGCCAGCACCGAGGGACTTGCCACCCACGAGCAGTACTTC. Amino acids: CASTEGLATHEQYF.

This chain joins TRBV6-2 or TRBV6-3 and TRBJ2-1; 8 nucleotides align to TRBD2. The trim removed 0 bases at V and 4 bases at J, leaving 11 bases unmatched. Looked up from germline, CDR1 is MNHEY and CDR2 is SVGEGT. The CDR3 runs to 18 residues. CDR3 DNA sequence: TGTGCCAGCAGTTACTCCCGCCGCGAGCGGGAGTTGTACAATGAGCAGTTCTTC. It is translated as CASSYSRRERELYNEQFF.

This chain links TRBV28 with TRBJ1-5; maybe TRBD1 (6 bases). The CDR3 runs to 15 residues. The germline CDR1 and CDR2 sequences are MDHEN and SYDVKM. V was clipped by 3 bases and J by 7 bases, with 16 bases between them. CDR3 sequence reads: CASSLWTANLQPQHF. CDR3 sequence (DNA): TGTGCCAGCAGTTTGTGGACAGCCAATCTCCAGCCCCAGCATTTT.

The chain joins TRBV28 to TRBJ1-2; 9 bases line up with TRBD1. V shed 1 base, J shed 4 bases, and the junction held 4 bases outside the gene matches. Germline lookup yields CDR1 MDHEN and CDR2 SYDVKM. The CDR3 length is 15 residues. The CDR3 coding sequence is TGTGCCAGCAGTTTATCACCGGGACAGGGCTATGGCTACACCTTC. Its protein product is CASSLSPGQGYGYTF.

CDR3 loop: CASTSSGRVETQYF. CDR3 sequence (DNA): TGTGCCAGCACGAGTAGCGGGAGGGTAGAGACCCAGTACTTC. This chain connects TRBV7-2 to TRBJ2-5, with 11 nucleotides matching TRBD2. The junction had 5 bases not matched to a gene; V was cut back by 7 bases and J by 4 bases. Germline V lookup: CDR1 SGHTA, CDR2 FQGNSA. The CDR3 runs 14 residues.

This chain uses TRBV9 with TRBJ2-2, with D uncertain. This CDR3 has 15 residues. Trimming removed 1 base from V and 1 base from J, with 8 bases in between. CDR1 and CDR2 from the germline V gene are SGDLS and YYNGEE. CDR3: CASSVTSVNTGELFF. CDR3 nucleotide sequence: TGTGCCAGCAGCGTAACGAGCGTGAACACCGGGGAGCTGTTTTTT.

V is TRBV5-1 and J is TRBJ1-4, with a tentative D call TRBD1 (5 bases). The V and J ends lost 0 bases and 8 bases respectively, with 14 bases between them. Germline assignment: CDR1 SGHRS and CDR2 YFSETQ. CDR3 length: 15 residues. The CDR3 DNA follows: TGCGCCAGCAGCTTGGCCCAGGGTTCAGGAGAAAAACTGTTTTTT. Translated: CASSLAQGSGEKLFF.

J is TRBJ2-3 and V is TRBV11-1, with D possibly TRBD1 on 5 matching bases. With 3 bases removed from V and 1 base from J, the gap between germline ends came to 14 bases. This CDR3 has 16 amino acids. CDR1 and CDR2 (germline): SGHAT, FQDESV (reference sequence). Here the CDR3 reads CASSFTQDLGTDTQYF. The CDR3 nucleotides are TGTGCCAGCAGCTTCACACAGGACCTCGGCACAGATACGCAGTATTTT. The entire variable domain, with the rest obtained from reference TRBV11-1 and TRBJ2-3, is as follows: EAEVAQSPRYKITEKSQAVAFWCDPISGHATLYWYRQILGQGPELLVQFQDESVVDDSQLPKDRFSAERLKGVDSTLKIQPAELGDSAMYLCASSFTQDLGTDTQYFGPGTRLTVL.

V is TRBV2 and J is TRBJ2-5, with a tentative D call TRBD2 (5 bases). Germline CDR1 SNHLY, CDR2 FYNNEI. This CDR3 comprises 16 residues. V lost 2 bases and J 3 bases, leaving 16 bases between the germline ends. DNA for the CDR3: TGTGCCAGCAGTGAAACGTCTCACGGGGTTGAAGAGACCCAGTACTTC. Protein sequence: CASSETSHGVEETQYF.

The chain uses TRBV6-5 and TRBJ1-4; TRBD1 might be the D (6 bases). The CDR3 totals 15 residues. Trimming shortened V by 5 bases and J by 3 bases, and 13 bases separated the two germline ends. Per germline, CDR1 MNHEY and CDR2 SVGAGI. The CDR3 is CASSTTGTSNEKLFF. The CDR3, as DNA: TGTGCCAGCAGTACCACAGGGACATCTAATGAAAAACTGTTTTTT.

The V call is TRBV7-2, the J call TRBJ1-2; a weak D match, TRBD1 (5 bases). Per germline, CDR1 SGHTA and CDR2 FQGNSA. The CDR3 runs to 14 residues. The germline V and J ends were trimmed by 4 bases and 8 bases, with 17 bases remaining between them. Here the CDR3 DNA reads TGTGCCAGCAGCTCCGACCAGGGAATGGGGGGCTACACCTTC. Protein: CASSSDQGMGGYTF.

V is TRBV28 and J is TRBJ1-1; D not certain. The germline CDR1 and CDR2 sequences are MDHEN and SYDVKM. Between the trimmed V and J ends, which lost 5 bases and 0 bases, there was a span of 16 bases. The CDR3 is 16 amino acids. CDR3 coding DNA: TGTGCCAGCAGTCCTGCGGGCGGGTATATGAACACTGAAGCTTTCTTT. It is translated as CASSPAGGYMNTEAFF.

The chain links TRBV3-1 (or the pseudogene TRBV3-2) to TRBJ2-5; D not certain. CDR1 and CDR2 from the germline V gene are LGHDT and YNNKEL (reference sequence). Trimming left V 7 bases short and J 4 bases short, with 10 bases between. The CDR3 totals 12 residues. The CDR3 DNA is TGTGCCAGCAAGTGGGCTTCAGAGACCCAGTACTTC. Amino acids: CASKWASETQYF.

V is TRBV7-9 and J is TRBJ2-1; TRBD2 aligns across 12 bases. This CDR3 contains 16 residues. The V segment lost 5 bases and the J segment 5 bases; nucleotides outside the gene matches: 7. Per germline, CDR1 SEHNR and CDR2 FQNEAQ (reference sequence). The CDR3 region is CASSESSGRADNEQFF. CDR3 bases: TGTGCCAGCAGCGAGTCTAGCGGGAGGGCCGACAATGAGCAGTTCTTC.

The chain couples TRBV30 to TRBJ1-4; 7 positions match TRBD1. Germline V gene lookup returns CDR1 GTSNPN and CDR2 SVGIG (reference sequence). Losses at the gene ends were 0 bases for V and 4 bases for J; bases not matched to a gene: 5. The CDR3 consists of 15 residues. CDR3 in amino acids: CAWSVMGQINEKLFF. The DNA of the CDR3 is TGTGCCTGGAGTGTTATGGGACAGATTAATGAAAAACTGTTTTTT.

In DNA form, the CDR3 reads TGTGCCAGCAGCGGGACTAGCGGGACCAACGGGGGATACTTC. Amino acid sequence: CASSGTSGTNGGYF. This rearrangement joins TRBV28 to TRBJ2-5; TRBD2 aligns across 13 bases. CDR3 length: 14 residues. Per germline, CDR1 MDHEN and CDR2 SYDVKM. V lost 6 bases, J lost 14 bases, and 12 bases stayed unmatched.